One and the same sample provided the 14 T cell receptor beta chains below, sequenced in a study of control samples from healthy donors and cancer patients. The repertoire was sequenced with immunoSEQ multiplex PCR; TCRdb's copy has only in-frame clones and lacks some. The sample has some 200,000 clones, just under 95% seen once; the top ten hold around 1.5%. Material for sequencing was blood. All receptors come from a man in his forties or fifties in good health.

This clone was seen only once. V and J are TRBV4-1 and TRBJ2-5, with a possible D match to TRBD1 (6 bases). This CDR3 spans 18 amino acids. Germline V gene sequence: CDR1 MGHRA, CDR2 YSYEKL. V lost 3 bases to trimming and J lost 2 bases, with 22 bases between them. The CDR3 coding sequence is TGCGCCAGCAGCCACTCTCGGGGCACGGGACACCAACAAGAGACCCAGTACTTC. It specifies CASSHSRGTGHQQETQYF.

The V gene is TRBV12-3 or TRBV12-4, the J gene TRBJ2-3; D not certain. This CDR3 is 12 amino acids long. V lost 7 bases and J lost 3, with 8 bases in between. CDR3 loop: CASTGTTDTQYF. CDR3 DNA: TGTGCCAGCACCGGTACAACAGATACGCAGTATTTT.

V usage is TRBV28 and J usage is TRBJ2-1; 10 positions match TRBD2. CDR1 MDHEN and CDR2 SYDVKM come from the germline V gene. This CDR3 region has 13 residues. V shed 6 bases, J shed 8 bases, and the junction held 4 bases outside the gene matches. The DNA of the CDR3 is TGTGCCAGCAGCCTCGGACTAGCGGATGAGCAGTTCTTC. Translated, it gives CASSLGLADEQFF.

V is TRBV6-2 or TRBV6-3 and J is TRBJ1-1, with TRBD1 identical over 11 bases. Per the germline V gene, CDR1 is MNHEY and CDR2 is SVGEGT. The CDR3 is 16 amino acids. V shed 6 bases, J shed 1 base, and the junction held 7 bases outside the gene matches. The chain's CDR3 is CASRPGQGARNTEAFF. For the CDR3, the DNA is TGTGCCAGCAGACCTGGACAGGGGGCTAGGAACACTGAAGCTTTCTTT.

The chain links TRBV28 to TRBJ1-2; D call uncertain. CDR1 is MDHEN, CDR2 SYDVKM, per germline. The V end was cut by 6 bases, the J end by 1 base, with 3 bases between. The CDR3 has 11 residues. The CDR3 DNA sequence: TGTGCCAGCAGGCATAACTATGGCTACACCTTC. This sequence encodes CASRHNYGYTF.

CDR3 nucleotide sequence: TGTGCCAGCAGGAGAGGAATTCAAGAGACCCAGTACTTC. Translation: CASRRGIQETQYF. V is TRBV2 and J is TRBJ2-5, with D hard to call. The germline CDR1 and CDR2 sequences are SNHLY and FYNNEI. The CDR3 sequence is 13 residues long. The V end lost 6 bases, the J end lost 2 bases, and 10 bases lay between the germline ends.

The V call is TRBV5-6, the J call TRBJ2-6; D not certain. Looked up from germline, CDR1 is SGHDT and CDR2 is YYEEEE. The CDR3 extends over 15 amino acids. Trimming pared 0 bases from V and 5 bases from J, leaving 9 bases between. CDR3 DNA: TGTGCCAGCAGCTTGGGCGTTTTTTGGGCCAACGTCCTGACTTTC. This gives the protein CASSLGVFWANVLTF.

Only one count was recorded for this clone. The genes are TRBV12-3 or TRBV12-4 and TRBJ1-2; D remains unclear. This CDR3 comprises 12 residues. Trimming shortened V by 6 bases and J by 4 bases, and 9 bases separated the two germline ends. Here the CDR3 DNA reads TGTGCCAGCAGCTCCGGCGGCTATGGCTACACCTTC. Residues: CASSSGGYGYTF.

The CDR3: CASSTLPSSYEQYV. The CDR3 DNA sequence: TGTGCCAGCAGCACCTTACCGAGCTCCTACGAGCAGTACGTC. The chain has TRBV5-5 and TRBJ2-7; D is undetermined. The CDR3 runs 14 residues. The V gene's germline CDR1 is SGHKS and CDR2 YYEKEE (reference sequence). Trimming removed 4 bases from V and 0 bases from J, with 11 bases in between.

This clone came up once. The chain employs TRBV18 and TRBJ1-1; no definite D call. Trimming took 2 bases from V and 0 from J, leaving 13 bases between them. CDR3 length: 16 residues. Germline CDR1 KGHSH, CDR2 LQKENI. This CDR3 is CASSPIWGSMNTEAFF. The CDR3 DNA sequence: TGTGCCAGCTCACCAATATGGGGATCTATGAACACTGAAGCTTTCTTT.

CDR3 coding DNA: TGTGCCAGCGGAACCGGGACAGGGGCTGGAAACACCATATATTTT. This codes for CASGTGTGAGNTIYF. This rearrangement joins TRBV11-2 to TRBJ1-3; 10 positions agree with TRBD1. The trim removed 8 bases at V and 2 bases at J, leaving 6 bases unmatched. Germline V gene sequence: CDR1 SGHAT, CDR2 FQNNGV. The CDR3 has 15 amino acids. The entire variable domain, with the rest obtained from reference TRBV11-2 and TRBJ1-3, is as follows: EAGVAQSPRYKIIEKRQSVAFWCNPISGHATLYWYQQILGQGPKLLIQFQNNGVVDDSQLPKDRFSAERLKGVDSTLKIQPAKLEDSAVYLCASGTGTGAGNTIYFGEGSWLTVV.

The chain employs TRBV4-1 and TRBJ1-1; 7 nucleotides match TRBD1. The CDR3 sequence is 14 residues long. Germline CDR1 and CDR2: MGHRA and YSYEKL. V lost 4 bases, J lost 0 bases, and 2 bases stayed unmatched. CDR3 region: CASSRGGLNTEAFF. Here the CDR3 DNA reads TGCGCCAGCAGCCGAGGGGGCCTGAACACTGAAGCTTTCTTT.

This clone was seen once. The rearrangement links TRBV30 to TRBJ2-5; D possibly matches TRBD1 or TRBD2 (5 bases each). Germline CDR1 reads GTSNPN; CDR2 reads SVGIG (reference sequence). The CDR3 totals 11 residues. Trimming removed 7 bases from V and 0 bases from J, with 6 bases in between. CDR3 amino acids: CALGDQETQYF. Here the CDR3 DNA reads TGTGCCTTGGGGGACCAAGAGACCCAGTACTTC. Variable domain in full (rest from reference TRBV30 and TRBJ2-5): SQTIHQWPATLVQPVGSPLSLECTVEGTSNPNLYWYRQAAGRGLQLLFYSVGIGQISSEVPQNLSASRPQDRQFILSSKKLLLSDSGFYLCALGDQETQYFGPGTRLLVL.

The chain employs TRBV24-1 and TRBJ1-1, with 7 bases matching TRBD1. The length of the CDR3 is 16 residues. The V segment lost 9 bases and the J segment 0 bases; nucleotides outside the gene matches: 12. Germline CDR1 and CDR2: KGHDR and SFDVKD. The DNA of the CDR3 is TGTGCCACCCAACCCGGGACAGCCAATATGAACACTGAAGCTTTCTTT. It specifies CATQPGTANMNTEAFF.